This T cell receptor (beta chain) emerged from a study of identical twins. Study-wide results and limits: The presence of invariant MAIT and iNKT cells could partly confound analyses of zero-insertion sequences. For out-of-frame alpha sequences shared by twins, low generation probability was in excess. Memory repertoires showed no such pattern, whereas abundant cord blood beta clonotypes carried fewer insertions.

Comment on this clonotype: Its matching antigen is unknown.

Template switching created a universal primer site, and the cDNA included unique molecular identifiers. MiXCR was run by TCRdb on the 5' RACE reads, yielding one entry per CDR3 protein. The sample lists a few hundred thousand distinct CDR3 sequences, more than 9% occurring once. Separately, the same data were catalogued under a study of yellow fever vaccine responses in identical twins.

Input material: PBMCs. This clonotype was obtained from a woman under 30 in good health.

This CDR3 reads CASSYHGTAKNIQYF. The CDR3 DNA sequence: TGTGCCAGCAGTTACCACGGGACGGCCAAAAACATTCAGTACTTC. The chain joins TRBV6-2 or TRBV6-3 to TRBJ2-4, with D perhaps TRBD1 or TRBD2 (5 bases each). The V and J ends lost 2 bases and 1 base respectively, with 9 bases between them. The germline V gene encodes CDR1 MNHEY and CDR2 SVGEGT. CDR3 length: 15 amino acids.